The T cell receptor (beta chain) described here comes from a study of cytomegalovirus exposure and HLA in healthy donors. Across the study: Among the approximately 420 donors who were genotyped, about 80% fell in the genetic ancestry cluster that is associated with self-reported Caucasian donors.

Researchers ran the PCR with 60 Vbeta and 13 Jbeta primers. TCRdb keeps only in-frame clones here, not all; method: immunoSEQ multiplex PCR. The sample holds fewer than 300,000 clones; 75% to 85% are singletons and the top ten take about 0.3%. Regarding the study as a whole: In a later analysis, at a false discovery rate of 0.05, roughly 17,000 TCR beta sequences matched HLA alleles.

The V segment lost 8 bases and the J segment 6 bases; nucleotides outside the gene matches: 9. The germline CDR1 and CDR2 sequences are WSHSY and SAAADI. The CDR3 is made up of 15 amino acids. A word on this clone: The antigen remains unidentified.

This receptor was taken from a girl aged 2 to 10 in good health and CMV-seronegative. The chain employs TRBV10-2 and TRBJ2-2, with 10 bases aligning to TRBD1. The source material was PBMCs. The CDR3 coding sequence is TGCGCCAGCGGATCCGGGACAGGGGTCTCCGGGGAGCTGTTTTTT. The encoded protein is CASGSGTGVSGELFF.